This TCR beta chain is drawn from a study of T-cell memory formation after mild COVID-19. Study outcomes and limitations: Those CD4+ clones that contracted were mainly in CM and EM (CD8+ ones in EMRA). Prior to infection, memory already included some responding clones, suggesting cross-reactive memory joined.

The CDR3 has 12 amino acids. The V gene lost 5 bases and the J gene lost 3 bases, with 7 bases spanning the gap. The germline V gene encodes CDR1 MNHEY and CDR2 SVGEGT. This clonotype was seen ten or more times. Its antigen is as yet unknown. TCRdb re-called the 5' RACE reads through MiXCR, storing one row per CDR3 protein. This sample has about 310,000 distinct CDR3 sequences, with 15% to 20% found just once. Sequencing used PBMCs or a T cell subset sorted from them (not recorded which). The sequence was collected from a man aged 18 to 30 who had mild COVID-19 (a few samples of this study predate the infection). Cell type and time point are not known. The J gene is TRBJ2-5, the V gene TRBV6-2 or TRBV6-3, with D uncertain. The chain's CDR3 is CASSPTEETQYF. CDR3 coding DNA: TGTGCCAGCAGTCCAACGGAAGAGACCCAGTACTTC.